These 32 T cell receptor beta chains were all obtained from the same sample, sequenced in a study of control samples from healthy donors and cancer patients. TCRdb's table, derived via immunoSEQ multiplex PCR, lists solely in-frame clones and lacks some. The sample has 130,000 to 150,000 clones, around 94% seen once; the top ten hold 11% to 15%. Sequenced input: PBMCs. These TCRs come from a man in his 60s with colorectal cancer.

The chain carries TRBV5-1 and TRBJ2-5; D is uncertain. Germline CDR1 is SGHRS and CDR2 is YFSETQ. The CDR3 contains 13 residues. V lost 0 bases and J 2 bases, leaving 5 bases between the germline ends. CDR3 amino acids: CASSLEVQETQYF. The CDR3 DNA is TGCGCCAGCAGCTTGGAGGTTCAAGAGACCCAGTACTTC.

This clone was counted a single time. The rearrangement uses TRBV24-1 and TRBJ1-1; D uncertain. The V end lost 7 bases, the J end lost 7 bases, and 9 bases lay between the germline ends. The length of the CDR3 is 11 residues. CDR1 and CDR2 from the germline V gene are KGHDR and SFDVKD. The CDR3 DNA is TGTGCCACCAGGGACGCAGGTGAAGCTTTCTTT. Translating gives CATRDAGEAFF.

This clone has only one observation. The chain joins TRBV5-1 to TRBJ2-1; D unclear. The CDR3 is made up of 15 amino acids. Germline V gene data show CDR1 as SGHRS and CDR2 as YFSETQ. Trimming removed 4 bases at V and 8 bases at J, with 19 bases between. CDR3 bases: TGCGCCAGCAGCCCTTCGGCGCTCAGGAGCCATGAGCAGTTCTTC. Amino acid sequence: CASSPSALRSHEQFF.

The rearrangement joins TRBV7-9 to TRBJ1-2, with TRBD1 as a possible D gene (6 bases). The CDR3 has 13 amino acids. Trimming shortened V by 2 bases and J by 4 bases, and 8 bases separated the two germline ends. Germline loops: CDR1 SEHNR, CDR2 FQNEAQ (reference sequence). The CDR3 loop reads CASSLTGSYGYTF. The CDR3, as DNA: TGTGCCAGCAGCTTAACAGGGTCCTATGGCTACACCTTC.

Here the CDR3 reads CASSRTGSRLKEKLFF. CDR3 nucleotide sequence: TGTGCCAGTAGCAGGACAGGAAGCCGACTTAAAGAAAAACTGTTTTTT. This chain links TRBV19 with TRBJ1-4; 7 bases line up with TRBD1. CDR1 is LNHDA and CDR2 is SQIVND in the germline V gene (reference sequence). V shed 6 bases and J 8 bases; nucleotides not matched to a gene: 15. The CDR3 sequence is 16 residues long.

J is TRBJ1-5 and V is TRBV10-3; D call uncertain. V was clipped by 6 bases and J by 2 bases, with 14 bases between them. CDR3 length: 15 amino acids. CDR1 ENHRY and CDR2 SYGVKD come from the germline V gene. The CDR3, as DNA: TGTGCCATCAGGGAGGGCCCTCCGGGCAATCAGCCCCAGCATTTT. Protein: CAIREGPPGNQPQHF.

This chain's CDR3 is CASSYSSGGAPETQYF. Here the CDR3 DNA reads TGTGCCAGCAGTTACTCGAGCGGGGGGGCCCCCGAGACCCAGTACTTC. V gene TRBV6-5 combines with J gene TRBJ2-5; 10 bases are shared with TRBD2. Trimming took 0 bases from V and 5 from J; bases not matched to a gene: 6. Germline assignment: CDR1 MNHEY and CDR2 SVGAGI. The CDR3 has 16 amino acids.

The chain combines TRBV6-6 with TRBJ1-1; TRBD1 matches 7 bases. Germline assignment: CDR1 MNHNY and CDR2 SVGAGI (reference sequence). V lost 8 bases, J lost 6 bases, and 6 bases stayed unmatched. The CDR3 spans 12 residues. CDR3 loop: CASHRDSPEAFF. DNA of the CDR3: TGTGCCAGCCACCGGGACAGCCCTGAAGCTTTCTTT.

The V and J genes are TRBV9 and TRBJ2-5; 7 positions agree with TRBD2. Germline loops: CDR1 SGDLS, CDR2 YYNGEE. This CDR3 contains 15 residues. Trimming took 0 bases from V and 1 from J; bases not matched to a gene: 3. Here the CDR3 DNA reads TGTGCCAGCAGCGTAGGAACGGGGGGCCAAGAGACCCAGTACTTC. Its translation is CASSVGTGGQETQYF.

This chain uses TRBV14 with TRBJ1-4; D remains unclear. Trimming removed 1 base from V and 8 bases from J, with 2 bases in between. The germline V gene has CDR1 SGHDN and CDR2 FVKESK. The CDR3 spans 11 residues. The CDR3 sequence is CASSQAEKLFF. CDR3 nucleotide sequence: TGTGCCAGCAGCCAAGCAGAAAAACTGTTTTTT.

V usage is TRBV24-1 and J usage is TRBJ2-5, with 14 bases aligning to TRBD2. Per the germline V gene, CDR1 is KGHDR and CDR2 is SFDVKD. The J segment lost 1 base and the V segment lost 4 bases, leaving 10 bases of the junction unmatched. This CDR3 comprises 19 residues. Written as DNA, the CDR3 is TGTGCCACCAGTGACCGATACTGGACTAGCGGGGGGTCCCAAGAGACCCAGTACTTC. Translating gives CATSDRYWTSGGSQETQYF.

The chain employs TRBV6-5 and TRBJ1-5; the D is unclear. This CDR3 comprises 11 residues. Germline CDR1 reads MNHEY; CDR2 reads SVGAGI. Trimming left V 6 bases short and J 4 bases short, with 4 bases between. In DNA, the CDR3 is TGTGCCAGCAGGACAAATCAGCCCCAGCATTTT. This encodes CASRTNQPQHF.

The chain recombines TRBV5-4 with TRBJ2-2, with 10 bases lining up with TRBD2. Germline-derived CDR1 and CDR2 are SGHNT and YYREEE (reference sequence). The CDR3 sequence is 16 residues long. V shed 0 bases and J 1 base; nucleotides not matched to a gene: 0. CDR3 coding DNA: TGTGCCAGCAGCTTGGGGACTAGCGGGAACACCGGGGAGCTGTTTTTT. It yields the protein CASSLGTSGNTGELFF.

A single count supports this clone. This rearrangement joins TRBV5-6 to TRBJ2-2; D may be TRBD2 (6 bases). The germline V gene has CDR1 SGHDT and CDR2 YYEEEE. V was trimmed by 1 base and J by 1 base, leaving 8 bases between them. This CDR3 has 15 residues. CDR3 amino acids: CASSLPGGNTGELFF. The CDR3, as DNA: TGTGCCAGCAGCTTGCCCGGGGGGAACACCGGGGAGCTGTTTTTT.

The chain employs TRBV19 and TRBJ2-1; D possibly matches TRBD1 or TRBD2 (5 bases each). This CDR3 is 13 amino acids long. Trimming pared 6 bases from V and 6 bases from J, leaving 12 bases between. Germline loops: CDR1 LNHDA, CDR2 SQIVND (reference sequence). The CDR3: CASSPGTVNEQFF. CDR3 bases: TGTGCCAGTAGCCCTGGGACGGTCAATGAGCAGTTCTTC.

The chain recombines TRBV7-9 with TRBJ1-3, with a possible D match to TRBD1 (5 bases). The CDR3 runs to 13 residues. Germline values: CDR1 SEHNR, CDR2 FQNEAQ (reference sequence). Deletions cut 6 bases from V and 1 base from J, with 7 bases between. CDR3 DNA sequence: TGTGCCAGCAGGACAGCTTCTGGAAACACCATATATTTT. This sequence encodes CASRTASGNTIYF. The variable domain in full, with the rest retrieved from reference TRBV7-9 and TRBJ1-3, is DTGVSQNPRHKITKRGQNVTFRCDPISEHNRLYWYRQTLGQGPEFLTYFQNEAQLEKSRLLSDRFSAERPKGSFSTLEIQRTEQGDSAMYLCASRTASGNTIYFGEGSWLTVV.

J is TRBJ2-2 and V is TRBV6-6; D is ambiguous. Germline CDR1 MNHNY, CDR2 SVGAGI (reference sequence). Between the trimmed V and J ends, which lost 5 bases and 1 base, there was a span of 14 bases. The CDR3 has 16 residues. The CDR3 DNA reads TGTGCCAGCAGTCCCCGGACGGGTAGGAACACCGGGGAGCTGTTTTTT. It encodes CASSPRTGRNTGELFF.

The V and J genes are TRBV5-4 and TRBJ2-7; D might be TRBD1 or TRBD2, each matching 5 bases. V lost 0 bases, J lost 7 bases, and 17 bases lay in between. Per the germline V gene, CDR1 is SGHNT and CDR2 is YYREEE (reference sequence). The CDR3 sequence is 15 residues long. The CDR3 sequence is CASSLDRSSGLEQYF. In nucleotides, the CDR3 is TGTGCCAGCAGCTTGGACAGGTCATCGGGGTTGGAGCAGTACTTC.

This sequence joins TRBV5-4 and TRBJ2-3, with TRBD2 matching 14 bases. CDR1 is SGHNT and CDR2 is YYREEE in the germline V gene (reference sequence). V was clipped by 3 bases and J by 0 bases; unmatched bases: 3. CDR3 length: 17 residues. CDR3 in DNA: TGTGCCAGCAGCTCTCGACTAGCGGGGGGGAGCACAGATACGCAGTATTTT. This sequence encodes CASSSRLAGGSTDTQYF.

V and J are TRBV7-9 and TRBJ2-3, with TRBD1 matching over 7 bases. The germline V gene has CDR1 SEHNR and CDR2 FQNEAQ (reference sequence). J gave up 1 base and V 5 bases, and 9 bases lay outside the gene matches. The CDR3 covers 16 residues. The CDR3 nucleotides read TGTGCCAGCAGCAGGCGAGGGGGCGCAGGCACAGATACGCAGTATTTT. Translating gives CASSRRGGAGTDTQYF.

The J gene is TRBJ1-6, the V gene TRBV10-3; a possible D gene is TRBD1 (5 bases). Trimming shortened V by 0 bases and J by 8 bases, and 14 bases separated the two germline ends. The CDR3 length is 16 residues. In germline, CDR1 is ENHRY, CDR2 SYGVKD. The DNA of the CDR3 is TGTGCCATCAGTGAGTCGGGTCAGGGAGCGGATTCACCCCTCCACTTT. Its protein product is CAISESGQGADSPLHF.

This sequence joins TRBV1 and TRBJ2-7; TRBD2 is the table's D call, not checked against the DNA. TRBV1 represents a pseudogene. The CDR3 covers 13 residues. The CDR3 here is CTSSQDNSYEQYF. Here the CDR3 DNA reads TGCACCAGCAGCCAAGATAACTCCTACGAGCAGTACTTC.

The CDR3 here is CASSYAGGRGTEAFF. The CDR3 DNA reads as TGTGCCAGCAGTTATGCCGGGGGTAGAGGCACTGAAGCTTTCTTT. The V and J genes are TRBV6-2 or TRBV6-3 and TRBJ1-1, with D possibly being TRBD1 (5 bases). Trimming stripped 3 bases from V and 4 bases from J, with 15 bases between. The CDR3 length is 15 residues. Germline CDR1 reads MNHEY; CDR2 reads SVGEGT.

This CDR3 is CASSPTGPWRGNIQYF. The CDR3 DNA reads as TGTGCCAGCAGTCCGACCGGGCCTTGGCGTGGAAACATTCAGTACTTC. The chain joins TRBV27 to TRBJ2-4, with D unclear. The CDR3 loop spans 16 amino acids. Per the germline V gene, CDR1 is MNHEY and CDR2 is SMNVEV (reference sequence). Between the trimmed V and J ends, which lost 5 bases and 6 bases, there was a span of 20 bases.

The chain is built from TRBV6-5 and TRBJ2-4; 7 bases are shared with TRBD1. The junction had 7 bases not matched to a gene; V was cut back by 7 bases and J by 4 bases. CDR1 and CDR2 (germline): MNHEY, SVGAGI. The CDR3 is 14 amino acids. In nucleotides, the CDR3 is TGTGCCAGCACCGGGACAGAGGAGAAAAACATTCAGTACTTC. Protein: CASTGTEEKNIQYF.

V usage is TRBV6-6 and J usage is TRBJ2-5; 8 bases map to TRBD2. Trimming at V came to 2 bases and at J to 1 base, leaving 3 bases not matched to a gene. The CDR3 consists of 15 residues. The germline gives CDR1 MNHNY, CDR2 SVGAGI (reference sequence). This CDR3 reads CASSYGAGGQETQYF. The CDR3 nucleotides read TGTGCCAGCAGTTACGGGGCGGGGGGCCAAGAGACCCAGTACTTC.

The rearrangement uses TRBV2 and TRBJ1-6, with 9 bases aligning to TRBD1. The V and J ends lost 6 bases and 7 bases, in that order; junction bases with no gene match: 1. Germline CDR1 reads SNHLY; CDR2 reads FYNNEI. This CDR3 has 13 amino acids. CDR3 amino acids: CASRGTGNSPLHF. CDR3 DNA sequence: TGTGCCAGCAGGGGGACAGGGAATTCACCCCTCCACTTT.

This rearrangement joins TRBV7-2 to TRBJ2-7; 10 bases are shared with TRBD2. This CDR3 has 14 residues. The germline V gene encodes CDR1 SGHTA and CDR2 FQGNSA. V gave up 2 bases and J gave up 6 bases; unmatched junction bases: 4. CDR3 region: CASSLLAGVVEQYF. The DNA of the CDR3 is TGTGCCAGCAGCTTACTAGCGGGGGTTGTCGAGCAGTACTTC.

V usage is TRBV21-1 and J usage is TRBJ1-4. TRBV21-1 corresponds to a pseudogene. The CDR3 has 16 amino acids. As DNA, the CDR3 is TGTGCCAGCAGCAACAAGGCAGCCTTTATGGGGGAAAAACTGTTTTTT. Protein sequence: CASSNKAAFMGEKLFF.

J is TRBJ2-5 and V is TRBV7-9; tentative D call: TRBD2 (6 bases). V gave up 5 bases and J gave up 1 base, with 14 bases separating them. This CDR3 is 15 amino acids long. Germline V gives CDR1 SEHNR, CDR2 FQNEAQ (reference sequence). CDR3 sequence: CASSQEGRIQETQYF. DNA for the CDR3: TGTGCCAGCAGCCAGGAGGGACGAATCCAAGAGACCCAGTACTTC.

This sequence joins TRBV9 and TRBJ1-2; D unclear. The V end was cut by 3 bases, the J end by 4 bases, with 1 base between. Germline loops: CDR1 SGDLS, CDR2 YYNGEE. The CDR3 consists of 10 residues. CDR3 coding DNA: TGTGCCAGCAGCGGCTATGGCTACACCTTC. Protein: CASSGYGYTF.

This chain links TRBV12-3 or TRBV12-4 with TRBJ1-2; 10 nucleotides align to TRBD1. The length of the CDR3 is 13 residues. The ends lost 6 bases at V and 7 bases at J; junction bases unmatched: 5. CDR3 sequence (DNA): TGTGCCAGCAGCCGCGGACAGGGGGGTGGCTACACCTTC. Translated, it gives CASSRGQGGGYTF.